The next 15 T cell receptor beta chains were all read from a single sample in a study of beta chain features in type 1 diabetes. Isolated RNA was reverse transcribed in full, so expressed TCRB transcripts were sequenced. Generated by immunoSEQ multiplex PCR, the TCRdb table keeps only in-frame clones and is missing some. The profile shows more than 140,000 clones, 9% to 10% of them singletons. Sequencing used central memory CD4+ T cells from blood. These receptors all come from a woman between 40 and 55 years old in good health.

This chain links TRBV28 with TRBJ1-2; D call uncertain. This CDR3 spans 11 amino acids. The germline V gene encodes CDR1 MDHEN and CDR2 SYDVKM. With 5 bases removed from V and 4 bases from J, the gap between germline ends came to 5 bases. CDR3: CASSRAYGYTF. The CDR3 DNA sequence: TGTGCCAGCAGTCGCGCCTATGGCTACACCTTC.

This clone has a single count. This chain connects TRBV11-3 to TRBJ1-6; D might be TRBD1 (6 bases). Germline values: CDR1 SGHNT, CDR2 YENEEA. V dropped 4 bases and J dropped 4 bases, with 8 bases sitting between them. This CDR3 region has 14 residues. CDR3 region: CASSSTGYNSPLHF. DNA of the CDR3: TGTGCCAGCAGCTCGACAGGATATAATTCACCCCTCCACTTT.

Many counts were recorded for this clone. The gene calls are TRBV7-9 and TRBJ1-6; D uncertain. The CDR3 consists of 16 residues. Trimming pared 0 bases from V and 4 bases from J, leaving 10 bases between. Germline CDR1 is SEHNR and CDR2 is FQNEAQ (reference sequence). This chain's CDR3 is CASSLALTRYNSPLHF. CDR3 in DNA: TGTGCCAGCAGCTTAGCGCTCACTAGGTATAATTCACCCCTCCACTTT.

Only a few counts were recorded for this clone. The chain carries TRBV29-1 and TRBJ1-1; 8 positions agree with TRBD1. The V gene's germline CDR1 is SQVTM and CDR2 ANQGSEA. The length of the CDR3 is 13 residues. The trim removed 3 bases at V and 4 bases at J, leaving 4 bases unmatched. The CDR3 spells CSVDPTGGTEAFF. The CDR3 nucleotides read TGCAGCGTTGACCCCACAGGGGGCACTGAAGCTTTCTTT.

The CDR3 bases are TGCGCCAGCAGGACGGGACAGAAGCGCGAGCAGTACTTC. Protein: CASRTGQKREQYF. The chain recombines TRBV5-1 with TRBJ2-7; 7 positions match TRBD1. This CDR3 has 13 amino acids. The junction had 8 bases not matched to a gene; V was cut back by 5 bases and J by 6 bases. In germline, CDR1 is SGHRS, CDR2 YFSETQ.

This clone appeared a few times. Additional DNA sequences in this sample encode the identical CDR3. The rearrangement links TRBV4-2 to TRBJ2-3; weak D call: TRBD2 (6 bases). This CDR3 spans 14 amino acids. Trimming shortened V by 3 bases and J by 1 base, and 8 bases separated the two germline ends. Germline-derived CDR1 and CDR2 are LGHNA and YNFKEQ. CDR3 amino acids: CASSQERGTDTQYF. DNA for the CDR3: TGTGCCAGCAGCCAGGAGCGGGGCACAGATACGCAGTATTTT.

The chain recombines TRBV9 with TRBJ2-1; 7 bases fit TRBD2. The CDR3 loop spans 14 amino acids. V lost 1 base to trimming and J lost 8 bases; unmatched junction nucleotides: 6. CDR1 SGDLS and CDR2 YYNGEE come from the germline V gene. Here the CDR3 DNA reads TGTGCCAGCAGCGTAAGGCTGGGGGGGGATGAGCAGTTCTTC. It encodes CASSVRLGGDEQFF.

This clone was seen a handful of times. The chain combines TRBV7-8 with TRBJ2-2, with a weak D call TRBD2 (6 bases). Per germline, CDR1 SGHVS and CDR2 FQNEAQ. Trimming removed 5 bases at V and 0 bases at J, with 10 bases between. The length of the CDR3 is 15 residues. This CDR3 is CASSRERPNTGELFF. The CDR3, as DNA: TGTGCCAGCAGCCGGGAGCGCCCGAACACCGGGGAGCTGTTTTTT.

The table lists this clone with many counts. The rearrangement joins TRBV14 to TRBJ1-2; no definite D call. The CDR3 is 12 residues long. Germline-derived CDR1 and CDR2 are SGHDN and FVKESK. V lost 0 bases and J 11 bases, leaving 10 bases between the germline ends. DNA of the CDR3: TGTGCCAGCAGCCAAGACAGGCGGGGTTACACCTTC. As protein: CASSQDRRGYTF.

This clone occurred a few times. V usage is TRBV15 and J usage is TRBJ2-7; D is possibly TRBD1 (6 bases). There are 15 residues in the CDR3. Germline V lookup: CDR1 LNHNV, CDR2 YYDKDF (reference sequence). Trimming shortened V by 3 bases and J by 4 bases, and 16 bases separated the two germline ends. The CDR3 loop reads CATSRADRPAYEQYF. DNA for the CDR3: TGTGCCACCAGCAGGGCTGACAGGCCCGCGTACGAGCAGTACTTC. The variable domain in full, completed from reference TRBV15 and TRBJ2-7, reads DAMVIQNPRYQVTQFGKPVTLSCSQTLNHNVMYWYQQKSSQAPKLLFHYYDKDFNNEADTPDNFQSRRPNTSFCFLDIRSPGLGDTAMYLCATSRADRPAYEQYFGPGTRLTVT.

This clone was counted between two and nine times. The V gene is TRBV27, the J gene TRBJ2-1, with D unclear. With 2 bases removed from V and 7 bases from J, the gap between germline ends came to 6 bases. There are 12 residues in the CDR3. Germline V gene lookup returns CDR1 MNHEY and CDR2 SMNVEV (reference sequence). The DNA of the CDR3 is TGTGCCAGCAGTTTAAATCGGAATGAGCAGTTCTTC. Its protein is CASSLNRNEQFF.

The chain carries TRBV7-8 and TRBJ2-2; 10 positions agree with TRBD1. CDR1 and CDR2 from the germline V gene are SGHVS and FQNEAQ. This CDR3 has 16 residues. The V segment lost 5 bases and the J segment 4 bases; nucleotides outside the gene matches: 7. CDR3 bases: TGTGCCAGCAGCCGTTTAGGGACAGGGGCCACCGGGGAGCTGTTTTTT. Its protein is CASSRLGTGATGELFF.

This clone was counted between two and nine times. The chain recombines TRBV19 with TRBJ2-1; 8 bases map to TRBD2. The germline CDR1 and CDR2 sequences are LNHDA and SQIVND (reference sequence). The CDR3 totals 12 residues. The trim removed 1 base at V and 15 bases at J, leaving 5 bases unmatched. In DNA form, the CDR3 reads TGTGCCAGTAGTATAGTTGCGGGGGGTCGGTTCTTC. It specifies CASSIVAGGRFF.

The sample holds a few counts of this clone. The rearrangement joins TRBV11-2 to TRBJ2-7, with TRBD2 as a possible D gene (6 bases). This CDR3 is built from 16 residues. CDR1 and CDR2 from the germline V gene are SGHAT and FQNNGV. V was cut by 5 bases and J by 4 bases, with 21 bases left in between. The CDR3 loop is CASSPRRDSNSYEQYF. The CDR3 bases are TGTGCCAGCAGCCCTCGGCGGGACTCTAATTCTTACGAGCAGTACTTC.

The V call is TRBV7-2, the J call TRBJ2-3; 14 bases match TRBD2. With 5 bases clipped from V and 2 bases from J, the junction kept 3 bases outside the gene matches. This CDR3 is built from 16 residues. Germline CDR1 and CDR2: SGHTA and FQGNSA. The CDR3: CASSRTSGGHTDTQYF. As DNA, the CDR3 is TGTGCCAGCAGCCGGACTAGCGGGGGGCACACAGATACGCAGTATTTT.